The 12 T cell receptor beta chains below come from one sample, sequenced in a study of OX40 agonist ivuxolimab in advanced cancers. Sequenced by immunoSEQ multiplex PCR; TCRdb stores in-frame clones only, minus some. The data show tens of thousands of clones, more than 75% seen once. The input for sequencing was CD4+ or CD8+ T cells sorted from blood, taken in a trial of the OX40 agonist ivuxolimab. These receptors were obtained from an adult with an advanced solid tumor such as melanoma, head and neck, liver or kidney cancer.

The genes are TRBV7-2 and TRBJ2-7, with 7 bases fitting TRBD2. CDR1 and CDR2 (germline): SGHTA, FQGNSA. J lost 3 bases, V lost 0 bases, and 2 bases had no gene match. The CDR3 has 14 amino acids. CDR3 nucleotides: TGTGCCAGCAGCTTAGCCCGGACTAGCTACGAGCAGTACTTC. Residues: CASSLARTSYEQYF.

This rearrangement joins TRBV7-2 to TRBJ2-7; TRBD2 might be the D (6 bases). CDR1 and CDR2 from the germline V gene are SGHTA and FQGNSA. The CDR3 totals 15 residues. Trimming pared 7 bases from V and 5 bases from J, leaving 21 bases between. CDR3 sequence reads: CASTTRRTGGDEQYF. CDR3 DNA: TGTGCCAGCACCACCAGACGTACAGGCGGGGACGAGCAGTACTTC.

In its sample, this clone was seen a few times. The chain couples TRBV7-9 to TRBJ1-3, with TRBD1 as a possible D gene (6 bases). The V end was cut by 9 bases, the J end by 0 bases, with 27 bases between. This CDR3 has 19 amino acids. In germline, CDR1 is SEHNR, CDR2 FQNEAQ (reference sequence). DNA for the CDR3: TGTGCCAGTCCCCCTCTTACCCAGACAGGCCTCAACTCTGGAAACACCATATATTTT. Translated, it gives CASPPLTQTGLNSGNTIYF.

The V call is TRBV11-3, the J call TRBJ2-1; no firm D call. The germline gives CDR1 SGHNT, CDR2 YENEEA. Trimming took 5 bases from V and 5 from J, leaving 10 bases between them. The CDR3 runs to 13 residues. The CDR3 protein is CASSRDVDNEQFF. The CDR3 DNA sequence: TGTGCCAGCAGCCGTGACGTTGACAATGAGCAGTTCTTC.

This chain joins TRBV28 and TRBJ2-1, with D possibly being TRBD2 (5 bases). With 2 bases removed from V and 4 bases from J, the gap between germline ends came to 9 bases. CDR3 length: 14 amino acids. Germline V gene data show CDR1 as MDHEN and CDR2 as SYDVKM. DNA for the CDR3: TGTGCCAGCAGTTTAGGGAGTAGTTACAATGAGCAGTTCTTC. Protein: CASSLGSSYNEQFF.

The gene calls are TRBV5-6 and TRBJ1-1; 8 nucleotides line up with TRBD1. The CDR3 has 14 residues. Trimming cost V 4 bases and J 0 bases; bases outside gene matches: 2. Germline CDR1 and CDR2: SGHDT and YYEEEE. The DNA of the CDR3 is TGTGCCAGCAGCCGGACAGGGATGAACACTGAAGCTTTCTTT. Encoded protein: CASSRTGMNTEAFF.

The chain links TRBV28 to TRBJ2-7; 11 nucleotides agree with TRBD2. Germline V gene data show CDR1 as MDHEN and CDR2 as SYDVKM. CDR3 length: 15 residues. The CDR3 sequence: CGTIAGLAGSYEQYF. CDR3 DNA sequence: TGTGGTACGATTGCCGGACTAGCGGGTTCCTACGAGCAGTACTTC.

As DNA, the CDR3 is TGTGCCAGCAGCCCGGACGGATATGGCTACACCTTC. This gives the protein CASSPDGYGYTF. The rearrangement uses TRBV5-5 and TRBJ1-2; D is unresolved. From germline, CDR1 is SGHKS and CDR2 YYEKEE (reference sequence). Trimming cost V 4 bases and J 5 bases, with 9 bases left between them. The CDR3 spans 12 residues.

The chain is built from TRBV27 and TRBJ2-1; perhaps TRBD2 as D (8 bases). Trimming pared 6 bases from V and 5 bases from J, leaving 17 bases between. CDR1 and CDR2 (germline): MNHEY, SMNVEV (reference sequence). The CDR3 extends over 15 amino acids. This CDR3 reads CASSRRGREDNEQFF. CDR3 bases: TGTGCCAGCAGCCGGAGGGGGCGGGAGGACAATGAGCAGTTCTTC.

The rearrangement joins TRBV7-2 to TRBJ1-5, with D possibly being TRBD1 (6 bases). This CDR3 is built from 15 residues. Trimming took 3 bases from V and 2 from J, leaving 11 bases between them. CDR1 and CDR2 from the germline V gene are SGHTA and FQGNSA. The CDR3 region is CASSLGWTGNQPQHF. CDR3 coding DNA: TGTGCCAGCAGCTTGGGGTGGACAGGCAATCAGCCCCAGCATTTT.

This chain uses TRBV19 with TRBJ2-3; no definite D call. Trimming left V 5 bases short and J 0 bases short, with 12 bases between. The CDR3 runs 15 residues. Germline loops: CDR1 LNHDA, CDR2 SQIVND (reference sequence). CDR3 sequence reads: CASSLTYPSTDTQYF. CDR3 in DNA: TGTGCCAGTAGTCTTACTTACCCTAGCACAGATACGCAGTATTTT.

The CDR3: CASSLQGQEYRYGYTF. The CDR3 nucleotides read TGCGCCAGCAGCTTACAGGGGCAGGAGTATCGATATGGCTACACCTTC. This chain joins TRBV5-1 and TRBJ1-2; 7 bases map to TRBD1. This CDR3 is built from 16 residues. V shed 2 bases, J shed 5 bases, and the junction held 12 bases outside the gene matches. The germline CDR1 and CDR2 sequences are SGHRS and YFSETQ.